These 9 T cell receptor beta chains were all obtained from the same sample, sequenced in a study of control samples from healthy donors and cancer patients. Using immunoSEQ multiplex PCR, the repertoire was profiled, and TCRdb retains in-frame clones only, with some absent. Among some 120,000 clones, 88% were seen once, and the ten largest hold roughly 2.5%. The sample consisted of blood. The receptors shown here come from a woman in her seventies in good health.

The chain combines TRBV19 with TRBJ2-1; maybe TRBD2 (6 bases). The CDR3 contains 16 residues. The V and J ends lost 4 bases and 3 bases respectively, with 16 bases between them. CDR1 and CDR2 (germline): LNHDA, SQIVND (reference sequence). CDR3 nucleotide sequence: TGTGCCAGTAGTACTGCGGGGACGGTAGTCTACAATGAGCAGTTCTTC. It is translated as CASSTAGTVVYNEQFF.

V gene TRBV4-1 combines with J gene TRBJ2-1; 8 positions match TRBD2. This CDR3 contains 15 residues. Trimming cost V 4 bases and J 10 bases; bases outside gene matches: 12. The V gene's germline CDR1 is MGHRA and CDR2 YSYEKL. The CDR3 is CASSRMTPGLGEQFF. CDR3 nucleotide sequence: TGCGCCAGCAGCCGAATGACCCCGGGACTAGGAGAGCAGTTCTTC.

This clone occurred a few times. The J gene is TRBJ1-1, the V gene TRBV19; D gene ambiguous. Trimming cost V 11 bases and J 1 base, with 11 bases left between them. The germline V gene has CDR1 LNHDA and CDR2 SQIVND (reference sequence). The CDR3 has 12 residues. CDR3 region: CALRGGNTEAFF. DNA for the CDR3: TGTGCCCTCCGGGGAGGGAACACTGAAGCTTTCTTT.

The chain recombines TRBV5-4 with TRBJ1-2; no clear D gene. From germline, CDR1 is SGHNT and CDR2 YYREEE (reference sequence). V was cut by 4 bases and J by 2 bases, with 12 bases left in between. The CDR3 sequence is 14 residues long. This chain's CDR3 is CASSERAGNYGYTF. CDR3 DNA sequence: TGTGCCAGCAGCGAAAGGGCAGGAAACTATGGCTACACCTTC.

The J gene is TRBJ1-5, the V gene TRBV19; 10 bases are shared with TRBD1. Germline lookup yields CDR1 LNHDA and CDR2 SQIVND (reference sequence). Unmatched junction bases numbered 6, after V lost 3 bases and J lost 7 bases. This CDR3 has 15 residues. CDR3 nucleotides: TGTGCCAGTAGTATTGGTCGGACAGGGGGGCAGCCCCAGCATTTT. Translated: CASSIGRTGGQPQHF.

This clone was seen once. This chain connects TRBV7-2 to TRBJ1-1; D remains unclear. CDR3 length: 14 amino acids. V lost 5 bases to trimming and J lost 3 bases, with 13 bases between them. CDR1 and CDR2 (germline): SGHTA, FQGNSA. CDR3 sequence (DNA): TGTGCCAGCAGCCTTGCCTCTTGGGACACTGAAGCTTTCTTT. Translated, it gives CASSLASWDTEAFF.

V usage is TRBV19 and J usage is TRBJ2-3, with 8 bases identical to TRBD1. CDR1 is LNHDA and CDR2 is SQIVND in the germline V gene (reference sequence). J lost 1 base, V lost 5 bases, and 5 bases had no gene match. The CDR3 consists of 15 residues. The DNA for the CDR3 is TGTGCCAGTAGTGGGCGACAGGGGCGCACAGATACGCAGTATTTT. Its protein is CASSGRQGRTDTQYF.

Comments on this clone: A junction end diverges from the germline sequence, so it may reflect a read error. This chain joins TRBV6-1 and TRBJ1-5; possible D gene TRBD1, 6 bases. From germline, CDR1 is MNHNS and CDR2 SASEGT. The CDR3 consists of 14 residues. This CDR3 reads CASSEDRSNQPQHF. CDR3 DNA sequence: TGTGCCAGCAGCGAAGACAGGTCCAATCAGCCCCAGCATTTT.

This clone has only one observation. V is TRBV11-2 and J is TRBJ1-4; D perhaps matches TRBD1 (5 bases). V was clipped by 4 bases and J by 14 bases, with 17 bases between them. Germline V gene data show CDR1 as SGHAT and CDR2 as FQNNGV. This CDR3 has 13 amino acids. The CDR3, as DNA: TGTGCCAGCAGCTCCCAACTTGCGGGGGATCTGTTTTTT. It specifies CASSSQLAGDLFF.